This T cell receptor (beta chain) was obtained from a study of regulatory T cells in long-lasting Graves disease. Findings and caveats of the study: Relative to new patients (under 1,000), persistent patients exhibited greater sharing of public clonotypes (2,741).

Building the TCR beta libraries relied on iRepertoire HTBI primers, and CDR3 regions underwent Arm-PCR. MiXCR was run by TCRdb on the multiplex PCR reads, yielding one entry per CDR3 protein. The sample lists roughly 500,000 distinct CDR3 sequences, 13% occurring once. Stated time point: newly diagnosed GD, antithyroid drugs for less than 3 months. PBMCs were the source of the RNA used for TCR sequencing. The CDR3 covers 11 residues. Germline-derived CDR1 and CDR2 are WNHNN and SYGVQD (reference sequence). Points on this clonotype: Its specificity is not known. Sequence at one end of the junction differs from germline and may be a read error.

The sample also formed part of further work on T cells in Graves' hyperthyroidism and ophthalmopathy.

The sequence came from a young man with Graves disease. The rearrangement links TRBV10-1 to TRBJ2-7; D is uncertain. The J call could be wrong; TRBJ2-5 is a better fit for the DNA end. The material was peripheral blood mononuclear cells (PBMCs), obtained at new diagnosis, from a patient treated with antithyroid drugs. The CDR3 sequence: CATGIQETQYF. Written as DNA, the CDR3 is TGTGCCACCGGTATCCAAGAGACCCAGTACTTC.